This T cell receptor (beta chain) was profiled in a study of T cell repertoires in cytomegalovirus infection. TCRdb redid the calling of the reads with MiXCR, one entry per CDR3 protein. The data show around 710,000 distinct CDR3 sequences, 29% seen once. Germline CDR1 reads SEHNR; CDR2 reads FQNEAQ (reference sequence). The CDR3 is made up of 20 amino acids. The trim removed 1 base at V and 0 bases at J, leaving 13 bases unmatched. General observations from the study: HLA-C-restricted CMV-specific TCR beta clonotypes were dominant in the ex vivo response.

Notes on this clonotype: The antigen is unknown.

This TCR came from a human donor in good health (CMV status not recorded). Some clones in this sample may be carry-over from other donors' samples. The rearrangement links TRBV7-9 to TRBJ2-1; TRBD2 matches at 9 bases. The source material was cultured CD8+ T cells from PBMCs, sampled from culture after CMV antigen stimulation. This chain's CDR3 is CASSLEVGLAGSDSYNEQFF. CDR3 DNA sequence: TGTGCCAGCAGCTTAGAGGTGGGGCTAGCGGGGAGCGACTCCTACAATGAGCAGTTCTTC.